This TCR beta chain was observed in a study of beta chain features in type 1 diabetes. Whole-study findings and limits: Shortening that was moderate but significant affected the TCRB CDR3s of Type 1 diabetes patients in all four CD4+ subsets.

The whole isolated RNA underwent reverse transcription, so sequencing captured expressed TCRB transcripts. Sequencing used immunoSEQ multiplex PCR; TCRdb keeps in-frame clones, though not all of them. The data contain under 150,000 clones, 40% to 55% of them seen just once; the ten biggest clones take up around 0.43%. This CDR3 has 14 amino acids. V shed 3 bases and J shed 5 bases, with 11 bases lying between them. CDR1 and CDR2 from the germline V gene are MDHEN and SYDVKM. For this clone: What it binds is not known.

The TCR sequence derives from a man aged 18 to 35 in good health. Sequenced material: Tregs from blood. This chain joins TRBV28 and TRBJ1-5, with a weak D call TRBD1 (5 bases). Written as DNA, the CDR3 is TGTGCCAGCAGTTTTGGGGCAGGGTATCAGCCCCAGCATTTT. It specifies CASSFGAGYQPQHF. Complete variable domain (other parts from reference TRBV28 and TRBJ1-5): DVKVTQSSRYLVKRTGEKVFLECVQDMDHENMFWYRQDPGLGLRLIYFSYDVKMKEKGDIPEGYSVSREKKERFSLILESASTNQTSMYLCASSFGAGYQPQHFGDGTRLSIL.